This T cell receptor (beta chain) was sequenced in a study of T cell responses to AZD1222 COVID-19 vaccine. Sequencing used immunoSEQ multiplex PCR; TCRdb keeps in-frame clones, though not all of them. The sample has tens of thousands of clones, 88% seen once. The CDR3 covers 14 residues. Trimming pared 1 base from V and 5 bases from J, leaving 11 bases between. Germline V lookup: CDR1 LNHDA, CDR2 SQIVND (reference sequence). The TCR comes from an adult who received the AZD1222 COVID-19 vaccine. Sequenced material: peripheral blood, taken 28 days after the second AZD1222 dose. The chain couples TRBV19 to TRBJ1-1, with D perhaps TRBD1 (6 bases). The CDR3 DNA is TGTGCCAGTAGTATAGGAGGGGGGCGAACTGAAGCTTTCTTT. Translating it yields CASSIGGGRTEAFF.